This passage covers 22 T cell receptor beta chains from one sample sequenced in a study of cytomegalovirus exposure and HLA in healthy donors. Amplification used 60 Vbeta primers and 13 Jbeta primers. Profiled with immunoSEQ multiplex PCR; TCRdb holds only in-frame clones, not every one. Of about 130,000 clones listed, roughly 76% are singletons. Sequences were obtained from PBMCs. The receptors derive from a woman aged 45-60 years in good health and CMV-seronegative.

This clone was observed a few times. The chain is built from TRBV2 and TRBJ1-5; the D is unclear. Between the trimmed V and J ends, which lost 1 base and 9 bases, there was a span of 7 bases. The CDR3 contains 12 residues. Germline loops: CDR1 SNHLY, CDR2 FYNNEI. This CDR3 is CASSEDEGPQHF. CDR3 DNA: TGTGCCAGCAGTGAAGATGAGGGGCCCCAGCATTTT.

The rearrangement joins TRBV30 to TRBJ2-7; D is perhaps TRBD2 (5 bases). The CDR3 has 13 amino acids. Trimming removed 5 bases from V and 6 bases from J, with 17 bases in between. Looked up from germline, CDR1 is GTSNPN and CDR2 is SVGIG (reference sequence). In DNA, the CDR3 is TGTGCCTGGGGGCAAGGTGAGGGATCCGAGCAGTACTTC. It translates to CAWGQGEGSEQYF.

The chain combines TRBV6-6 with TRBJ2-7; TRBD2 matches at 7 bases. Trimming removed 8 bases from V and 2 bases from J; junction bases left unmatched: 9. Germline values: CDR1 MNHNY, CDR2 SVGAGI (reference sequence). There are 14 residues in the CDR3. The DNA of the CDR3 is TGTGCCAGCTGCCCCCCTAGCGGACCCTACGAGCAGTACTTC. It specifies CASCPPSGPYEQYF.

The chain carries TRBV30 and TRBJ2-7, with a weak D call TRBD2 (5 bases). Trimming took off 0 bases at V and 7 bases at J, with 13 bases between the two ends. This CDR3 has 13 amino acids. The germline CDR1 and CDR2 sequences are GTSNPN and SVGIG (reference sequence). DNA for the CDR3: TGTGCCTGGAGTGTAACCATAACGGGGGAGCAGTACTTC. Protein sequence: CAWSVTITGEQYF.

The chain carries TRBV18 and TRBJ2-7, with TRBD1 matching over 7 bases. Germline-derived CDR1 and CDR2 are KGHSH and LQKENI. The CDR3 length is 15 residues. V shed 3 bases and J 5 bases; nucleotides not matched to a gene: 10. The CDR3 sequence is CASSPSGYDRDEQYF. In DNA form, the CDR3 reads TGTGCCAGCTCACCCTCCGGATACGACAGGGACGAGCAGTACTTC.

This clone came up a few times. The chain employs TRBV7-2 and TRBJ2-1, with a tentative D call TRBD2 (6 bases). In germline, CDR1 is SGHTA, CDR2 FQGNSA. V lost 9 bases, J lost 7 bases, and 16 bases lay in between. This CDR3 has 13 residues. CDR3 residues: CASKLYSGNEQFF. The CDR3 bases are TGTGCCAGTAAACTTTACAGCGGGAATGAGCAGTTCTTC.

The gene calls are TRBV7-7 and TRBJ2-1, with TRBD2 matching 12 bases. The germline gives CDR1 SSHAT, CDR2 FNYEAQ (reference sequence). V was clipped by 5 bases and J by 7 bases; unmatched bases: 6. The CDR3 sequence is 15 residues long. The CDR3: CASSLRLAGANEQFF. The CDR3 region has the DNA TGTGCCAGCAGCCTAAGACTAGCGGGAGCAAATGAGCAGTTCTTC.

The genes are TRBV30 and TRBJ1-2; D is perhaps TRBD1 (5 bases). Trimming pared 0 bases from V and 4 bases from J, leaving 12 bases between. In germline, CDR1 is GTSNPN, CDR2 SVGIG (reference sequence). This CDR3 is built from 14 residues. CDR3 coding DNA: TGTGCCTGGAGTGTCTCTCCCAGGGCCTATGGCTACACCTTC. Translating it yields CAWSVSPRAYGYTF. Together with reference TRBV30 and TRBJ1-2, the CDR3 gives the full variable domain: SQTIHQWPATLVQPVGSPLSLECTVEGTSNPNLYWYRQAAGRGLQLLFYSVGIGQISSEVPQNLSASRPQDRQFILSSKKLLLSDSGFYLCAWSVSPRAYGYTFGSGTRLTVV.

The J gene is TRBJ2-7, the V gene TRBV7-9; a weak D match, TRBD1 (6 bases). V lost 5 bases, J lost 5 bases, and 10 bases lay in between. The CDR3 has 12 amino acids. Germline V CDR1 and CDR2: SEHNR, FQNEAQ (reference sequence). CDR3 bases: TGTGCCAGCAGCGCCCAGGGGCACGAGCAGTACTTC. Encoded protein: CASSAQGHEQYF.

The CDR3 coding sequence is TGTGCCAGCAACCAGGGGATTCCAGCCACAGATACGCAGTATTTT. It translates to CASNQGIPATDTQYF. This chain uses TRBV7-2 with TRBJ2-3; tentative D call: TRBD1 (6 bases). CDR3 length: 15 amino acids. V shed 7 bases and J shed 2 bases, with 16 bases lying between them. Germline CDR1 and CDR2: SGHTA and FQGNSA.

This chain connects TRBV28 to TRBJ2-7; 10 nucleotides line up with TRBD2. The CDR3 loop spans 13 amino acids. V shed 8 bases, J shed 4 bases, and the junction held 5 bases outside the gene matches. Germline V gene data show CDR1 as MDHEN and CDR2 as SYDVKM. The CDR3 DNA is TGTGCCAGCGGGACTAGCGATTCTTACGAGCAGTACTTC. Amino acid sequence: CASGTSDSYEQYF.

This clone came up once. This chain uses TRBV5-1 with TRBJ1-2; 11 bases align to TRBD1. The CDR3 loop spans 15 amino acids. Germline CDR1 is SGHRS and CDR2 is YFSETQ. Unmatched junction bases numbered 6, after V lost 2 bases and J lost 6 bases. CDR3 in amino acids: CASSLYGQGADGYTF. The DNA for the CDR3 is TGCGCCAGCAGCTTATACGGACAGGGGGCGGATGGCTACACCTTC.

This sequence joins TRBV6-6 and TRBJ2-7; D perhaps matches TRBD1 (5 bases). Looked up from germline, CDR1 is MNHNY and CDR2 is SVGAGI (reference sequence). V was cut by 8 bases and J by 1 base, with 12 bases left in between. This CDR3 region has 13 residues. CDR3 sequence reads: CASGMTVSYEQYF. Written as DNA, the CDR3 is TGTGCCAGCGGTATGACAGTATCCTACGAGCAGTACTTC.

V is TRBV28 and J is TRBJ1-1; D is uncertain. V lost 5 bases and J lost 6, with 13 bases in between. Germline V gene lookup returns CDR1 MDHEN and CDR2 SYDVKM. CDR3 length: 13 residues. The CDR3 sequence: CASSPPLWPEAFF. The CDR3, as DNA: TGTGCCAGCAGTCCCCCTTTATGGCCTGAAGCTTTCTTT. Combining the CDR3 with reference TRBV28 and TRBJ1-1 gives the whole variable domain DVKVTQSSRYLVKRTGEKVFLECVQDMDHENMFWYRQDPGLGLRLIYFSYDVKMKEKGDIPEGYSVSREKKERFSLILESASTNQTSMYLCASSPPLWPEAFFGQGTRLTVV.

This clone occurred a few times. The chain has TRBV28 and TRBJ1-2; 8 nucleotides line up with TRBD1. Trimming removed 5 bases from V and 3 bases from J; junction bases left unmatched: 5. Germline lookup yields CDR1 MDHEN and CDR2 SYDVKM. The CDR3 length is 14 residues. The DNA of the CDR3 is TGTGCCAGCAGTCGGGACAGGACTTACTATGGCTACACCTTC. It codes for CASSRDRTYYGYTF.

There are a few counts of this clone. V usage is TRBV7-9 and J usage is TRBJ1-6; D might be TRBD1 (5 bases). With 1 base removed from V and 5 bases from J, the gap between germline ends came to 12 bases. The CDR3 totals 16 residues. Germline lookup yields CDR1 SEHNR and CDR2 FQNEAQ (reference sequence). Here the CDR3 DNA reads TGTGCCAGCAGCTTAGGTTTTGTGACAGATAATTCACCCCTCCACTTT. Translating it yields CASSLGFVTDNSPLHF. The full variable domain, its missing parts supplied by reference TRBV7-9 and TRBJ1-6, is DTGVSQNPRHKITKRGQNVTFRCDPISEHNRLYWYRQTLGQGPEFLTYFQNEAQLEKSRLLSDRFSAERPKGSFSTLEIQRTEQGDSAMYLCASSLGFVTDNSPLHFGNGTRLTVT.

V usage is TRBV19 and J usage is TRBJ1-1, with a possible D match to TRBD1 (6 bases). Germline loops: CDR1 LNHDA, CDR2 SQIVND (reference sequence). There are 16 residues in the CDR3. V lost 5 bases and J 6 bases, leaving 22 bases between the germline ends. The CDR3 nucleotides are TGTGCCAGTAGTGGAGGGGGGGGCGCGGAGGTTTCTGAAGCTTTCTTT. Translated: CASSGGGGAEVSEAFF.

The CDR3 bases are TGTGCCTGGAGTCAGGGACAGGGGGTGAGGCAGTTCTTC. Protein product: CAWSQGQGVRQFF. The chain uses TRBV30 and TRBJ2-1; the match to TRBD1 covers 11 bases. The CDR3 consists of 13 residues. Germline V gives CDR1 GTSNPN, CDR2 SVGIG (reference sequence). Losses at the gene ends were 2 bases for V and 12 bases for J; bases not matched to a gene: 6.

This clone has a handful of counts. This chain links TRBV19 with TRBJ1-1; perhaps TRBD1 as D (6 bases). This CDR3 comprises 15 residues. Germline CDR1 reads LNHDA; CDR2 reads SQIVND (reference sequence). The germline V and J ends were trimmed by 5 bases and 2 bases, with 15 bases remaining between them. The CDR3 DNA reads as TGTGCCAGTAGTTTCTCTTTGGGGGCAAACACTGAAGCTTTCTTT. Translation gives CASSFSLGANTEAFF.

This clone was recorded a few times. The J gene is TRBJ1-1, the V gene TRBV5-4; maybe TRBD1 (6 bases). The CDR3 length is 14 residues. V was cut by 0 bases and J by 6 bases, with 12 bases left in between. Germline CDR1 is SGHNT and CDR2 is YYREEE (reference sequence). CDR3 bases: TGTGCCAGCAGCTTGGCAGTGACAGGATCTGAAGCTTTCTTT. It is translated as CASSLAVTGSEAFF.

The rearrangement links TRBV7-2 to TRBJ1-2, with D possibly TRBD1 on 5 matching bases. In germline, CDR1 is SGHTA, CDR2 FQGNSA. V gave up 0 bases and J gave up 4 bases, with 15 bases separating them. The CDR3 totals 16 residues. CDR3 sequence: CASSLAYGGVAYGYTF. Here the CDR3 DNA reads TGTGCCAGCAGCTTAGCTTACGGGGGGGTCGCCTATGGCTACACCTTC.

This clone has a single count. This sequence joins TRBV18 and TRBJ1-4; TRBD1 matches at 7 bases. V trimming: 1 base; J trimming: 2 bases; junction bases outside the gene matches: 1. There are 15 residues in the CDR3. Germline-derived CDR1 and CDR2 are KGHSH and LQKENI. The CDR3 is CASSPLQGTNEKLFF. DNA of the CDR3: TGTGCCAGCTCACCACTACAGGGGACTAATGAAAAACTGTTTTTT.